The 2 T cell receptor beta chains in this list originate from one sample, sequenced in a study of T cells in Graves' hyperthyroidism and ophthalmopathy. The investigators amplified TCR beta CDR3 regions from RNA transcripts. A first-round RT-PCR of the TCR CDR3 used the HTBI primer set. Each CDR3 protein gets one entry after TCRdb re-called the multiplex PCR reads with MiXCR. The sample records about 360,000 distinct CDR3 sequences, roughly 14% being singletons. Sequencing input: blood. The source of these receptors is a woman between 18 and 29 years old with Graves' hyperthyroidism that later progressed to Graves' ophthalmopathy.

In its sample, this clonotype was seen many times. The rearrangement joins TRBV12-3 or TRBV12-4 to TRBJ2-7; perhaps TRBD1 as D (7 bases). V lost 6 bases to trimming and J lost 7 bases, with 22 bases between them. The CDR3 has 15 residues. The CDR3 DNA follows: TGTGCCAGCAGCCCCCGGGCGGGACAGCCTGGAGAGCAGTACTTC. Translating gives CASSPRAGQPGEQYF.

This clonotype was recorded many times. The rearrangement joins TRBV12-3 or TRBV12-4 to TRBJ1-1; the D is unclear. The CDR3 runs 13 residues. V dropped 3 bases and J dropped 0 bases, with 5 bases sitting between them. CDR3 sequence: CASSLVLNTEAFF. The CDR3 DNA reads as TGTGCCAGCAGTTTGGTTTTGAACACTGAAGCTTTCTTT.